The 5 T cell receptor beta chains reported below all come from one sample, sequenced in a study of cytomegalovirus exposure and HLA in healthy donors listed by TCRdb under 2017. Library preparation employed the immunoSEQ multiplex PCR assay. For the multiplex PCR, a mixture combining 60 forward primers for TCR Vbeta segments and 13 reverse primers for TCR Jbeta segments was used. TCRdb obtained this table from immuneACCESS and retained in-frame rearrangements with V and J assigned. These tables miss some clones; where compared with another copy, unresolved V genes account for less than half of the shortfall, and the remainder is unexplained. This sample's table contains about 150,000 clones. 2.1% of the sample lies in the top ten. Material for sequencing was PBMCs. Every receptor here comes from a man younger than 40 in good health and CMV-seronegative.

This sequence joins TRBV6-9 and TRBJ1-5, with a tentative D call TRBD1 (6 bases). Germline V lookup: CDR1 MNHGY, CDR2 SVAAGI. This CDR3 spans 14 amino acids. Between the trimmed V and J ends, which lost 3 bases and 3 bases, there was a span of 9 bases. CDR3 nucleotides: TGTGCCAGCAGTTACACAGGGCCCAATCAGCCCCAGCATTTT. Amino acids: CASSYTGPNQPQHF.

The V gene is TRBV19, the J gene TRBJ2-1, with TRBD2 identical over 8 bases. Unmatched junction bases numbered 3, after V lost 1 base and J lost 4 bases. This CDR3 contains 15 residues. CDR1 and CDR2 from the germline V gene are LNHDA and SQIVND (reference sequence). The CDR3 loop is CASSIAGGRYNEQFF. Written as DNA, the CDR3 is TGTGCCAGTAGTATAGCGGGAGGGAGATACAATGAGCAGTTCTTC.

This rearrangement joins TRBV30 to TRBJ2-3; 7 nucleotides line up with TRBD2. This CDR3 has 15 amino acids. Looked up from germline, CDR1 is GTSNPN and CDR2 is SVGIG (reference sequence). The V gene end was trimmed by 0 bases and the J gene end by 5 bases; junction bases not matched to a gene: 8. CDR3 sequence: CAWSVESGGGDTQYF. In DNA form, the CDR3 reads TGTGCCTGGAGTGTAGAGTCGGGAGGTGGAGATACGCAGTATTTT.

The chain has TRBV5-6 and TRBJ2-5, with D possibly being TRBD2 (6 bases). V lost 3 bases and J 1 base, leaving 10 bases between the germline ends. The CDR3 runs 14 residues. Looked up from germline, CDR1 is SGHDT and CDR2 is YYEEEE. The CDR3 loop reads CASSSPGVQETQYF. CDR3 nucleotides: TGTGCCAGCAGCTCCCCGGGAGTCCAAGAGACCCAGTACTTC. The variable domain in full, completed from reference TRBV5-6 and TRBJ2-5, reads DAGVTQSPTHLIKTRGQQVTLRCSPKSGHDTVSWYQQALGQGPQFIFQYYEEEERQRGNFPDRFSGHQFPNYSSELNVNALLLGDSALYLCASSSPGVQETQYFGPGTRLLVL.

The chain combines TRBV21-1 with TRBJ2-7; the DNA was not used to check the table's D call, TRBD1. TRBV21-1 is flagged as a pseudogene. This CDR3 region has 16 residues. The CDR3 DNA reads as TGTGCCAGCAGCGCTTCCGGCGGGACAGGGTTCCACGAGCAGTACTTC. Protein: CASSASGGTGFHEQYF.